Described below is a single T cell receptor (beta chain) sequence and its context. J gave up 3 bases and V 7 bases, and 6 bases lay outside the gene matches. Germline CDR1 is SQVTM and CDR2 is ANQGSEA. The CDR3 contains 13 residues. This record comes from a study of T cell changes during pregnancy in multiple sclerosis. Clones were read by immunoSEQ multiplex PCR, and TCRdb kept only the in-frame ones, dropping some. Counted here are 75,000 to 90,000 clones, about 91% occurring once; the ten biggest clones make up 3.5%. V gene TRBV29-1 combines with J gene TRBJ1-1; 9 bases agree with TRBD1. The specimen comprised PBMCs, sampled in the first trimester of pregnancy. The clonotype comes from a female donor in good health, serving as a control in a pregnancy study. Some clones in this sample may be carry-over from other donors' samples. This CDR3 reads CSAGDRAHTEAFF. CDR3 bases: TGCAGCGCCGGGGACAGGGCGCACACTGAAGCTTTCTTT.